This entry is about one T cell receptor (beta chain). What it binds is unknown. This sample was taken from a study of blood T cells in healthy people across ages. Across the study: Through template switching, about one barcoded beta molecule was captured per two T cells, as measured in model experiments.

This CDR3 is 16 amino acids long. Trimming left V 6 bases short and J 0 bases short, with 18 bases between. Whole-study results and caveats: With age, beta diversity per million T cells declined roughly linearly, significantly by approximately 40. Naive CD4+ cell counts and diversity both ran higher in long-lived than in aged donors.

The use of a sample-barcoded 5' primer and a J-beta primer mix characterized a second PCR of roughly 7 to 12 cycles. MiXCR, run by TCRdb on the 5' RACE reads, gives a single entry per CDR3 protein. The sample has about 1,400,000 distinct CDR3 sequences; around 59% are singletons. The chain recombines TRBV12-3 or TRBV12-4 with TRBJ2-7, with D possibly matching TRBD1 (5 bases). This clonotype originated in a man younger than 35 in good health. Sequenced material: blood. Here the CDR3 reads CASRSGYRLSSYEQYF. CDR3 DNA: TGTGCCAGCAGGTCAGGATACAGGCTTAGCTCCTACGAGCAGTACTTC.